A single sample is the source of the 5 T cell receptor beta chains below, sequenced in a study of blood T cell repertoires in COVID-19 (dated by TCRdb to the early 2020s). The library was generated by the immunoSEQ multiplex PCR assay. TCRdb carries this immuneACCESS record with in-frame sequences only. Its versions omit some clonotypes, under half of them owing to an unresolved V gene in the studies checked, with the rest unexplained. For this sample there are approximately 130,000 clones; under 90% appear just once. 8.4% of the sample is taken by the ten largest. The specimen sequenced was peripheral blood. The receptors stem from a woman aged 55-70 years with active or convalescent COVID-19.

The chain couples TRBV20-1 to TRBJ1-1; a weak D match, TRBD1 (6 bases). CDR1 is DFQATT, CDR2 SNEGSKA, per germline (reference sequence). The V end was cut by 3 bases, the J end by 11 bases, with 13 bases between. The CDR3 has 11 residues. CDR3 nucleotides: TGCAGTGCTAGGGGCGGGGGGCAGGCTTTCTTT. It translates to CSARGGGQAFF.

V usage is TRBV28 and J usage is TRBJ1-2; TRBD1 might be the D (6 bases). From germline, CDR1 is MDHEN and CDR2 SYDVKM. V was shortened by 2 bases and J by 4 bases, with 11 bases between the two germline ends. The CDR3 runs to 14 residues. CDR3 sequence reads: CASSLEGVSYGYTF. CDR3 sequence (DNA): TGTGCCAGCAGTTTAGAGGGGGTATCCTATGGCTACACCTTC.

This clone is a singleton in its sample. This chain uses TRBV3-1 (or the pseudogene TRBV3-2) with TRBJ1-5; no definite D call. This CDR3 comprises 16 residues. CDR1 and CDR2 (germline): LGHDT, YNNKEL (reference sequence). V shed 0 bases and J shed 0 bases, with 9 bases lying between them. CDR3 protein: CASSQDHSLSNQPQHF. The CDR3 DNA reads TGTGCCAGCAGCCAAGACCACAGTCTTAGCAATCAGCCCCAGCATTTT.

This chain uses TRBV10-3 with TRBJ2-6; 11 bases are a match to TRBD1. Germline CDR1 reads ENHRY; CDR2 reads SYGVKD. The CDR3 has 17 residues. The ends lost 5 bases at V and 0 bases at J; junction bases unmatched: 3. The DNA for the CDR3 is TGTGCCATCAGTTCCGGGACAGGGGGCTCTGGGGCCAACGTCCTGACTTTC. Translating it yields CAISSGTGGSGANVLTF.

This clone was seen a few times. CDR3 DNA: TGTGCCTGGACCAGCGTCAGGGGGCCCCCTAATGAAAAACTGTTTTTT. It is translated as CAWTSVRGPPNEKLFF. This sequence joins TRBV30 and TRBJ1-4; 8 positions match TRBD1. The CDR3 extends over 16 amino acids. The ends lost 4 bases at V and 3 bases at J; junction bases unmatched: 10. Germline V gene data show CDR1 as GTSNPN and CDR2 as SVGIG (reference sequence). Supplemented by reference TRBV30 and TRBJ1-4, the full variable domain reads SQTIHQWPATLVQPVGSPLSLECTVEGTSNPNLYWYRQAAGRGLQLLFYSVGIGQISSEVPQNLSASRPQDRQFILSSKKLLLSDSGFYLCAWTSVRGPPNEKLFFGSGTQLSVL.